The 7 T cell receptor beta chains listed next were all sequenced from one sample in a study of blood T cell repertoires in COVID-19. Generated by immunoSEQ multiplex PCR, the TCRdb table keeps only in-frame clones and is missing some. Altogether 110,000 or so clones are present, 86% being singletons, with the ten largest covering approximately 7.9%. The sequencing input was peripheral blood. The receptors shown here come from a man aged 70-80 years who had recovered from COVID-19.

The chain recombines TRBV11-2 with TRBJ2-7, with a weak D call TRBD1 (5 bases). Germline assignment: CDR1 SGHAT and CDR2 FQNNGV. The V and J ends lost 5 bases and 3 bases respectively, with 11 bases between them. The CDR3 sequence is 13 residues long. The CDR3 nucleotides are TGTGCCAGCAGCAGACAGAGGATCTACGAGCAGTACTTC. Translated, it gives CASSRQRIYEQYF. Together with reference TRBV11-2 and TRBJ2-7, the CDR3 gives the full variable domain: EAGVAQSPRYKIIEKRQSVAFWCNPISGHATLYWYQQILGQGPKLLIQFQNNGVVDDSQLPKDRFSAERLKGVDSTLKIQPAKLEDSAVYLCASSRQRIYEQYFGPGTRLTVT.

The chain combines TRBV5-5 with TRBJ2-3, with D maybe TRBD1 (5 bases). Trimming stripped 1 base from V and 0 bases from J, with 18 bases between. Germline CDR1 is SGHKS and CDR2 is YYEKEE (reference sequence). This CDR3 spans 18 amino acids. As DNA, the CDR3 is TGTGCCAGCAGCTTGAAGGGGCGGTGGGGATCTAGCACAGATACGCAGTATTTT. This codes for CASSLKGRWGSSTDTQYF.

V and J are TRBV14 and TRBJ1-1, with 9 bases identical to TRBD1. V trimming: 0 bases; J trimming: 2 bases; junction bases outside the gene matches: 4. This CDR3 spans 16 amino acids. The germline CDR1 and CDR2 sequences are SGHDN and FVKESK. In nucleotides, the CDR3 is TGTGCCAGCAGCCAAGAGGGGACAGGGTTCAACACTGAAGCTTTCTTT. Translated: CASSQEGTGFNTEAFF.

In its sample, this clone was seen many times. CDR3 sequence: CASSFSVAVAENTEAFF. Written as DNA, the CDR3 is TGTGCCAGCAGTTTCTCCGTCGCTGTGGCCGAGAACACTGAAGCTTTCTTT. The V call is TRBV5-4, the J call TRBJ1-1; D ambiguous. The V gene lost 5 bases and the J gene lost 1 base, with 21 bases spanning the gap. The CDR3 loop spans 17 amino acids. The germline V gene has CDR1 SGHNT and CDR2 YYREEE (reference sequence).

This clone was observed once. The V gene is TRBV5-1, the J gene TRBJ1-4, with TRBD1 matching over 8 bases. There are 15 residues in the CDR3. Germline lookup yields CDR1 SGHRS and CDR2 YFSETQ. Germline trimming cut 8 bases from V and 4 bases from J; bases unmatched to any gene: 10. The chain's CDR3 is CASKSRGQGNEKLFF. The CDR3 DNA reads as TGCGCCAGTAAATCCCGAGGACAGGGTAATGAAAAACTGTTTTTT.

The CDR3 protein is CASSLGLEGRASYTF. CDR3 sequence (DNA): TGTGCCAGCAGCTTGGGTCTAGAGGGAAGGGCAAGCTACACCTTC. This chain joins TRBV5-6 and TRBJ1-2; D is unclear. Germline values: CDR1 SGHDT, CDR2 YYEEEE. Between the trimmed V and J ends, which lost 0 bases and 9 bases, there was a span of 18 bases. The length of the CDR3 is 15 residues.

V is TRBV6-5 and J is TRBJ1-1; D remains unclear. Germline V lookup: CDR1 MNHEY, CDR2 SVGAGI. V was pared by 3 bases and J by 2 bases, with 10 bases between. The CDR3 length is 14 residues. As DNA, the CDR3 is TGTGCCAGCAGTTATTTCGGGGTAAACACTGAAGCTTTCTTT. Translating it yields CASSYFGVNTEAFF.